These T cell receptor beta chains were read from a single sample in a study of blood T cell repertoires in COVID-19. The assay was immunoSEQ multiplex PCR, and TCRdb's table has in-frame clones only and misses some. The sample records a few hundred thousand clones, 85% being singletons. Sequencing used peripheral blood. Receptors were obtained from a man aged 50-60 years with active or convalescent COVID-19. Each CDR3 is given with its conserved first and last residue. D genes are given only for firm matches. Expanded clones get a size class; other rows say once, few or many, or leave the size out.

J	D	size	V	DNA	CDR3
TRBJ1-4	.	few	TRBV10-3	TGTGCCATCAGTGCAAGGACACAAGAAAAACTGTTTTTT	CAISARTQEKLFF
TRBJ2-7	TRBD1	.	TRBV6-5	TGTGCCAGCAGTTACACAAACAGGGGCGGGTACGAGCAGTACTTC	CASSYTNRGGYEQYF
TRBJ1-2	.	.	TRBV28	TGTGCCAGCAGGACGCACAGTGCTAACTATGGCTACACCTTC	CASRTHSANYGYTF
TRBJ2-7	.	.	TRBV7-9	TGTGCCAGCAGTCTTCGTCAGGGACTCGACTACGAGCAGTACTTC	CASSLRQGLDYEQYF
TRBJ2-7	TRBD1	once	TRBV29-1	TGCAGCGTCTCCAACCCGGGACAGGGCTACGAGCAGTACTTC	CSVSNPGQGYEQYF
TRBJ1-6	TRBD1	.	TRBV7-6	TGTGCCAGCAGCCACGGGGACAGGGGCTGGTCACCCCTCCACTTT	CASSHGDRGWSPLHF
TRBJ1-2	.	.	TRBV28	TGTGCCAGCAGCAACCGGTATGGCTACACCTTC	CASSNRYGYTF
TRBJ1-5	.	.	TRBV29-1	TGCAGCGTTGCTAGTAGCAATCAGCCCCAGCATTTT	CSVASSNQPQHF
TRBJ1-6	.	.	TRBV6-6	TGTGCCAGCAGTTACTCCGACAAGGCTTCTTCACCCCTCCACTTT	CASSYSDKASSPLHF
TRBJ2-1	TRBD1	.	TRBV5-6	TGTGCCAGCAGCTTGGGGACAGGGGGGACGACACTTCACTACAATGAGCAGTTCTTC	CASSLGTGGTTLHYNEQFF
TRBJ2-2	TRBD2	.	TRBV6-5	TGTGCCAGCAGTTACTCTAGCGGGGAAAACACCGGGGAGCTGTTTTTT	CASSYSSGENTGELFF
TRBJ2-2	.	.	TRBV4-1	TGCGCCAGCAGCCAAGTCAGTGGGTCTAGGGCGGGGAACACCGGGGAGCTGTTTTTT	CASSQVSGSRAGNTGELFF
TRBJ2-5	TRBD1	.	TRBV5-1	TGCGCCAGCAGCCCCGGGACAGGGGGTCAAGAGACCCAGTACTTC	CASSPGTGGQETQYF
TRBJ1-2	.	few	TRBV30	TGTGCCTGGCGGGGAGGAGGGGGGGGCATTGGTGGCTACACCTTC	CAWRGGGGGIGGYTF
TRBJ1-6	.	once	TRBV18	TGTGCCAGCTCACCACCGTCTACAGGCAATTCACCCCTCCACTTT	CASSPPSTGNSPLHF
TRBJ1-6	TRBD1	.	TRBV27	TGTGCCAGCAGTTTCTCACAGGGGGGTATAAATTCACCCCTCCACTTT	CASSFSQGGINSPLHF
TRBJ2-2	TRBD2	.	TRBV4-3	TGCGCCAGCAGCCAAGTCCTAGCGGGAGGGAACACCGGGGAGCTGTTTTTT	CASSQVLAGGNTGELFF
TRBJ2-1	TRBD2	.	TRBV5-1	TGCGCCAGCAGCTTGGCTGCTAGCGGGACCTACAATGAGCAGTTCTTC	CASSLAASGTYNEQFF
TRBJ1-2	TRBD1	.	TRBV28	TGTGCCACTTTGTCGGAGACAGGGGGCCTATCTAACTATGGCTACACCTTC	CATLSETGGLSNYGYTF